The clone carrying this TCR beta chain has only one observation. Its target is unknown. The CDR3 contains 16 residues. The germline gives CDR1 KGHSH, CDR2 LQKENI. V lost 2 bases and J 4 bases, leaving 17 bases between the germline ends. The table came from immunoSEQ multiplex PCR; TCRdb's copy has only in-frame clones and leaves some out. The repertoire has 60,000 to 100,000 clones, under 95% of them found once; the top ten carry approximately 11%. This sample was included in a study of OX40 agonist ivuxolimab in advanced cancers. Study-wide points: CD4+ and CD8+ blood T cells expanded clonally by week 6 at 0.1 to 3.0 mg/kg. Low normalized clonal expansion also occurred in some nonresponding patients.

The chain recombines TRBV18 with TRBJ1-2; D unclear. Sequences were derived from CD4+ or CD8+ T cells sorted from blood, sampled in a trial of the OX40 agonist ivuxolimab. The TCR was taken from an adult with an advanced solid tumor such as melanoma, head and neck, liver or kidney cancer. The CDR3 sequence: CASSPSPVPYGYGYTF. The CDR3 bases are TGTGCCAGCTCACCATCTCCGGTCCCCTACGGCTATGGCTACACCTTC. Looking up the rest from reference TRBV18 and TRBJ1-2 gives the full variable domain: NAGVMQNPRHLVRRRGQEARLRCSPMKGHSHVYWYRQLPEEGLKFMVYLQKENIIDESGMPKERFSAEFPKEGPSILRIQQVVRGDSAAYFCASSPSPVPYGYGYTFGSGTRLTVV.